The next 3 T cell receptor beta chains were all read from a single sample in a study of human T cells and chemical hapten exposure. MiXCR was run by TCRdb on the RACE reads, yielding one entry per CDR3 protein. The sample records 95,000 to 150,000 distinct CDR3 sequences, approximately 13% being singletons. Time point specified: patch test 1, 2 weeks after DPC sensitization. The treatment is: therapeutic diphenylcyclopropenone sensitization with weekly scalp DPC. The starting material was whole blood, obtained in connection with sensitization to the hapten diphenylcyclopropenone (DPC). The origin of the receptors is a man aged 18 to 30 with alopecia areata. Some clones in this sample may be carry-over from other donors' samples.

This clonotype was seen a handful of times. CDR3 bases: TGCAGCGGGGAGGGGGGGCTTGGAGATACGCAGTATTTT. Amino acid sequence: CSGEGGLGDTQYF. The V and J genes are TRBV29-1 and TRBJ2-3; D is possibly TRBD2 (7 bases). Germline V gives CDR1 SQVTM, CDR2 ANQGSEA. The CDR3 sequence is 13 residues long. V lost 7 bases, J lost 5 bases, and 16 bases lay in between.

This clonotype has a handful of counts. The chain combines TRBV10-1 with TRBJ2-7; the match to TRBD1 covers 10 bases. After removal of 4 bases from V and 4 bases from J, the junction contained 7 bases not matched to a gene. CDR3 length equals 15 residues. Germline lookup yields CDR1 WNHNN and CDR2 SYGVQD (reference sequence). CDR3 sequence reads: CASSVEGQGTYEQYF. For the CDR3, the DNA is TGCGCCAGCAGTGTCGAGGGACAGGGGACATACGAGCAGTACTTC.

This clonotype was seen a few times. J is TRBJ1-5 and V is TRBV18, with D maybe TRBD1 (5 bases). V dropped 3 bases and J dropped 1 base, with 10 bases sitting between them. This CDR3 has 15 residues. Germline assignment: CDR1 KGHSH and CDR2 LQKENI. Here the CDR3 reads CASSPPGTSNQPQHF. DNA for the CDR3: TGTGCCAGCTCACCCCCAGGGACGAGCAATCAGCCCCAGCATTTT.